This T cell receptor beta chain was identified during a study of blood T cell repertoires in COVID-19. On the study more broadly: Italy, Spain and the United States were the sources of the convalescent and acute COVID-19 samples.

The germline CDR1 and CDR2 sequences are SEHNR and FQNEAQ (reference sequence). V lost 5 bases, J lost 0 bases, and 11 bases lay in between. This CDR3 contains 15 residues. Original processing methods: Quantification of nucleated cells was approximated via reference gene primer amplification. TCRdb's table, derived via immunoSEQ multiplex PCR, lists solely in-frame clones and lacks some. V, J and clone size were drawn from that table, and D and trimming were deduced from the DNA. The data show about 160,000 clones, with about 83% seen just once and less than 9% held by the top ten. The rearrangement links TRBV7-9 to TRBJ2-1, with D uncertain. The receptor was derived from a man aged 40-49 years who had recovered from COVID-19. Sequenced material: peripheral blood. CDR3 sequence reads: CASSEKSRSYNEQFF. The CDR3, as DNA: TGTGCCAGCAGCGAGAAGTCCCGCTCCTACAATGAGCAGTTCTTC.